These T cell receptor beta chains were read from a single sample in a study of T cell responses to AZD1222 COVID-19 vaccine. TCRdb's copy holds only in-frame clones and misses some; the assay was immunoSEQ multiplex PCR. The sample records 110,000 to 150,000 clones, about 90% being singletons. The sample consisted of peripheral blood, taken on day 0 of AZD1222 vaccination. The receptors were sampled from an adult in good health. The CDR3 runs from the conserved cysteine through the conserved F or W. The D gene is left open where the match is weak. Not all rows give a size; the values are once, few, many and, for expanded clones, a class.

V gene,J gene,D gene,clone size,CDR3 DNA,CDR3 protein
TRBV7-6,TRBJ1-1,-,-,TGTGCCAGCAGCCTCCAGGGAGGAGCGGGCACTGAAGCTTTCTTT,CASSLQGGAGTEAFF
TRBV19,TRBJ2-1,-,-,TGTGCCAGTAACATTGGGGGGAAGAGCTCCTACAATGAGCAGTTCTTC,CASNIGGKSSYNEQFF
TRBV19,TRBJ1-1,-,-,TGTGCCAGTAGTACTTCGGTTGAGGTAGCTTTCTTT,CASSTSVEVAFF
TRBV7-3,TRBJ2-3,TRBD2,-,TGTGCCAGCAGCCCGCGTAGCGGGGGCACAGATACGCAGTATTTT,CASSPRSGGTDTQYF
TRBV23-1,TRBJ1-1,-,once,TGCGCCAGAAGCCTGGACCCCGAAGCTTTCTTT,CARSLDPEAFF
TRBV7-2,TRBJ2-7,-,-,TGTGCCAGCAGCCCACAGGGGGGGTCCTACGAGCAGTACTTC,CASSPQGGSYEQYF
TRBV3-1/TRBV3-2,TRBJ2-1,-,-,TGTGCCAGCAGCGATCAGGGCTATGAGCAGTTCTTC,CASSDQGYEQFF
TRBV6-5,TRBJ2-2,TRBD1,once,TGTGCCAGCAGTTACTGGGACAGCGGGGAGCTGTTTTTT,CASSYWDSGELFF
TRBV7-9,TRBJ2-1,TRBD2,-,TGTGCCAGCAGCTTAGGAGTTGGTAGCGGGTACAATGAGCAGTTCTTC,CASSLGVGSGYNEQFF
TRBV4-1,TRBJ1-3,-,-,TGCGCCAGCAGCCGGACTGGAACTGGAAACACCATATATTTT,CASSRTGTGNTIYF
TRBV3-1/TRBV3-2,TRBJ1-1,-,once,TGTGCCAGCAGCCAGGGAGGGGTAGGAAACACTGAAGCTTTCTTT,CASSQGGVGNTEAFF
TRBV6-6,TRBJ2-7,TRBD1,-,TGTGCCAGCATGAACGGACAGGGCAGCGAGCAGTACTTC,CASMNGQGSEQYF
TRBV12-3/TRBV12-4,TRBJ1-2,-,-,TGTGCCAGCAGCCGGGGGGATTACTATGGCTACACCTTC,CASSRGDYYGYTF
TRBV2,TRBJ1-2,-,-,TGTGCCAGCCTCCAATGGGGGCCCACCGCCGGTGGCTACACCTTC,CASLQWGPTAGGYTF
TRBV9,TRBJ2-7,TRBD2,-,TGTGCCAGCAGCGGCGGGACTAGCGGAGCCTACGAGCAGTACTTC,CASSGGTSGAYEQYF
TRBV6-5,TRBJ2-5,-,-,TGTGCCAGCAGTCCCCGGAGCCTCCACCAAGAGACCCAGTACTTC,CASSPRSLHQETQYF
TRBV28,TRBJ1-3,-,-,TGTGCCAGCACCCCGGAGAGGGCGGGGGCCGATAGAAACACCATATATTTT,CASTPERAGADRNTIYF
TRBV5-4,TRBJ2-1,-,-,TGTGCCAGCAGCACCCGGGCGAGCTCCTACAATGAGCAGTTCTTC,CASSTRASSYNEQFF
TRBV27,TRBJ1-1,TRBD1,-,TGTGCCAGCAGATTAACAGGGGACACTGAAGCTTTCTTT,CASRLTGDTEAFF
TRBV27,TRBJ2-1,TRBD1,once,TGTGCCAGCAGTTTATTGGGGACAGAGGACAATGAGCAGTTCTTC,CASSLLGTEDNEQFF
TRBV4-2,TRBJ2-5,TRBD2,-,TGTGCCAGCAGCCAGGCACGGCGGGGGGAGACCCAGTACTTC,CASSQARRGETQYF
TRBV19,TRBJ2-7,-,-,TGTGCCAGTAGTATCCGGGGACGCGGTTACGAGCAGTACTTC,CASSIRGRGYEQYF
TRBV9,TRBJ2-1,TRBD2,-,TGTGCCAGCAGCGTCAGGGGAGCGGGGGAGTACAATGAGCAGTTCTTC,CASSVRGAGEYNEQFF
TRBV6-2/TRBV6-3,TRBJ2-7,-,-,TGTGCCAGCAGTTACCCGAATCCGGGGGCAGGGGAGCAGTACTTC,CASSYPNPGAGEQYF
TRBV2,TRBJ1-5,-,-,TGTGCCAGCTTGGAGGGGTTCATTAGCAATCAGCCCCAGCATTTT,CASLEGFISNQPQHF
TRBV2,TRBJ1-2,TRBD1,-,TGTGCCCCCAAAGCTCAGGGGGCTGGTGGGTATGGCTACACCTTC,CAPKAQGAGGYGYTF
TRBV5-6,TRBJ2-1,-,-,TGTGCCAGCAGCTTCCTGGGGGGGCCTGAGCAGTTCTTC,CASSFLGGPEQFF
TRBV3-1/TRBV3-2,TRBJ1-5,TRBD1,-,TGTGCCAGCAGCCGTACAGGGGAAGGGCCCCAGCATTTT,CASSRTGEGPQHF
TRBV4-1,TRBJ1-2,-,few,TGCGCCAGCAGCCAAGATCTGACACCAAGCTACACCTTC,CASSQDLTPSYTF
TRBV6-2/TRBV6-3,TRBJ2-2,TRBD2,-,TGTGCCAGCAATTACGGGGGAGGGGACACCGGGGAGCTGTTTTTT,CASNYGGGDTGELFF
TRBV12-3/TRBV12-4,TRBJ2-1,-,-,TGTGCCAGCAGTTTCACTAGTGGCGAGCAGTTCTTC,CASSFTSGEQFF
TRBV4-1,TRBJ1-5,-,once,TGCGCCAGCACCGACGGGGTTGGAAATCAGCCCCAGCATTTT,CASTDGVGNQPQHF
TRBV6-6,TRBJ1-4,-,-,TGTGCCAGCAGCAGGACCGAGAATGAAAAACTGTTTTTT,CASSRTENEKLFF
TRBV4-1,TRBJ1-2,-,once,TGCGCCAGCAGCCAGGCAATCCCGGGGGGCTACACCTTC,CASSQAIPGGYTF
TRBV7-8,TRBJ2-2,-,-,TGTGCCAGCAGATCGGTCGGGTCGAACACCGGGGAGCTGTTTTTT,CASRSVGSNTGELFF
TRBV6-1,TRBJ1-4,TRBD1,-,TGTGCCAGCAGTGATACCCTCACAGGGGTTAATGAAAAACTGTTTTTT,CASSDTLTGVNEKLFF
TRBV27,TRBJ2-5,-,-,TGTGCCAGCAGTTTCCGACAGAGAGGGGGTCGGGAGACCCAGTACTTC,CASSFRQRGGRETQYF
TRBV5-5,TRBJ1-1,-,-,TGTGCCAGCAGCTTCACAGGAGCCACTGAAGCTTTCTTT,CASSFTGATEAFF
TRBV5-1,TRBJ1-3,TRBD1,-,TGCGCCAGCAGCCCCGGACAGGGGCCCTACACCATATATTTT,CASSPGQGPYTIYF
TRBV7-9,TRBJ1-1,-,-,TGTGCCAGCAGAGTGGGTGGGACGGAGGACACTGAAGCTTTCTTT,CASRVGGTEDTEAFF
TRBV10-3,TRBJ2-1,-,-,TGTGCCATCAGTGGGGGGACTTCTTCCTACAATGAGCAGTTCTTC,CAISGGTSSYNEQFF
TRBV2,TRBJ1-2,-,-,TGTGCCAGCAGTGAAAGGCGGGAGGAAGGCTACACCTTC,CASSERREEGYTF
TRBV5-6,TRBJ2-2,-,-,TGTGCCAGCAGCTTCCGGCAGGGTACCGGGGAGCTGTTTTTT,CASSFRQGTGELFF
TRBV5-5,TRBJ2-2,-,-,TGTGCCAGCAGCTTACAGTATTACGGGGAGCTGTTTTTT,CASSLQYYGELFF
TRBV10-3,TRBJ1-5,-,-,TGTGCCATCAGTGGTGGGAATCAGCCCCAGCATTTT,CAISGGNQPQHF
TRBV7-8,TRBJ2-5,TRBD2,-,TGTGCGAGCGGGAAGGCAGACCAAGAGACCCAGTACTTC,CASGKADQETQYF
TRBV12-5,TRBJ2-5,TRBD1,-,TGTGCTAGTGGTTTGGTAGGACAGGGACGACAAGAGACCCAGTACTTC,CASGLVGQGRQETQYF
TRBV29-1,TRBJ1-2,-,-,TGCAGCGTTGAAAGGGGAGCCTATGGCTACACCTTC,CSVERGAYGYTF
TRBV5-1,TRBJ2-7,-,-,TGCGCCAGCAGCTTGGGGGGGACCCAGAGCTCCTACGAGCAGTACTTC,CASSLGGTQSSYEQYF
TRBV5-1,TRBJ1-1,TRBD1,-,TGCGCCAGCAGCAGAGGACAGGGCATGAACACTGAAGCTTTCTTT,CASSRGQGMNTEAFF
TRBV28,TRBJ1-2,-,-,TGTGCCAGCAGGCGGCACATCGGGGGTGGCTACACCTTC,CASRRHIGGGYTF
TRBV9,TRBJ1-4,TRBD1,once,TGTGCCAGCAGCCGCTCCGGGACAGGGAACGAAAAACTGTTTTTT,CASSRSGTGNEKLFF
TRBV5-6,TRBJ2-7,-,-,TGTGCCAGCAGTCTGAGATGGGGGTGGTACGAGCAGTACTTC,CASSLRWGWYEQYF
TRBV4-3,TRBJ1-2,-,once,TGCGCCAGCAGCCAAGATGGAGGCAGCATTAACTATGGCTACACCTTC,CASSQDGGSINYGYTF
TRBV25-1,TRBJ2-7,-,-,TGTGCCAGCAGTGAAGTCGGGGCAGGCCGGCACGAGCAGTACTTC,CASSEVGAGRHEQYF